The 23 T cell receptor beta chains given below trace back to one sample, sequenced in a study of regulatory T cells in long-lasting Graves disease. Arm-PCR of CDR3 regions and iRepertoire HTBI primers were the basis on which TCR beta libraries were built. TCRdb re-called the multiplex PCR reads through MiXCR, storing one row per CDR3 protein. The repertoire has about 470,000 distinct CDR3 sequences, about 22% of them found once; the top ten carry around 7%. The time point is: persistent/refractory GD, antithyroid drugs over 5 years with positive TRAb. From RNA extracted from PBMCs, the TCR library was made. The starting material was peripheral blood mononuclear cells (PBMCs), obtained when the disease was refractory, from a patient treated with antithyroid drugs. These receptors were obtained from a female donor with Graves disease.

This clonotype has only a few counts. The V and J genes are TRBV2 and TRBJ2-3; D is perhaps TRBD1 (6 bases). The germline CDR1 and CDR2 sequences are SNHLY and FYNNEI. The V end lost 0 bases, the J end lost 1 base, and 8 bases lay between the germline ends. The CDR3 consists of 15 residues. CDR3 residues: CASSEAGAGTDTQYF. CDR3 nucleotides: TGTGCCAGCAGTGAAGCGGGGGCTGGCACAGATACGCAGTATTTT. Drawing the rest from reference TRBV2 and TRBJ2-3, the complete variable domain is EPEVTQTPSHQVTQMGQEVILRCVPISNHLYFYWYRQILGQKVEFLVSFYNNEISEKSEIFDDQFSVERPDGSNFTLKIRSTKLEDSAMYFCASSEAGAGTDTQYFGPGTRLTVL.

Note on this clonotype: A much larger clone is a single base away; this may be a read error. This chain connects TRBV5-6 to TRBJ2-5; perhaps D is TRBD1 or TRBD2 (7 bases each). There are 13 residues in the CDR3. Per germline, CDR1 SGHDT and CDR2 YYEEEE. CDR3 sequence (DNA): TGTGCCGGCAGCGGGACAGTCCAAGAGACCCAGTACTTC. Translated: CAGSGTVQETQYF.

The chain joins TRBV13 to TRBJ1-1; D is possibly TRBD1 (6 bases). Germline V gene lookup returns CDR1 PRHDT and CDR2 FYEKMQ (reference sequence). Deletions cut 5 bases from V and 2 bases from J, with 12 bases between. CDR3 length: 14 amino acids. Written as DNA, the CDR3 is TGTGCCAGCAGCCGAACCAGGGGTAACACTGAAGCTTTCTTT. Its translation: CASSRTRGNTEAFF.

This chain joins TRBV29-1 and TRBJ2-3; D not certain. Trimming pared 2 bases from V and 6 bases from J, leaving 9 bases between. Per the germline V gene, CDR1 is SQVTM and CDR2 is ANQGSEA. The CDR3 runs 12 residues. CDR3 nucleotides: TGCAGCGTTGAAAGGTCCTCCGATACGCAGTATTTT. This codes for CSVERSSDTQYF.

This clonotype appeared many times. V and J are TRBV30 and TRBJ1-2; no firm D call. CDR1 and CDR2 (germline): GTSNPN, SVGIG (reference sequence). The CDR3 sequence is 9 residues long. V lost 1 base to trimming and J lost 6 bases, with 0 bases between them. As DNA, the CDR3 is TGTGCCTGGAGTGATGGCTACACCTTC. Its protein product is CAWSDGYTF.

This clonotype was seen a handful of times. The chain is built from TRBV28 and TRBJ2-1; the D gene is possibly TRBD2 (7 bases). Germline V gives CDR1 MDHEN, CDR2 SYDVKM. The CDR3 runs 15 residues. Trimming removed 5 bases from V and 7 bases from J, with 18 bases in between. CDR3 coding DNA: TGTGCCAGCAGTATCCGGGGGGCGGGAGCGAATGAGCAGTTCTTC. It yields the protein CASSIRGAGANEQFF.

In its sample, this clonotype was seen many times. This chain joins TRBV28 and TRBJ1-5; a weak D match, TRBD1 (5 bases). The CDR3 is 16 residues long. The germline V and J ends were trimmed by 5 bases and 3 bases, with 17 bases remaining between them. From germline, CDR1 is MDHEN and CDR2 SYDVKM. The CDR3 loop reads CASSLPRQKYNQPQHF. The CDR3 region has the DNA TGTGCCAGCAGTCTCCCGAGACAGAAGTACAATCAGCCCCAGCATTTT.

This clonotype appeared many times. The chain has TRBV28 and TRBJ2-2; no clear D. This CDR3 has 12 residues. CDR1 is MDHEN, CDR2 SYDVKM, per germline. V was pared by 8 bases and J by 3 bases, with 7 bases between. CDR3 nucleotides: TGTGCCAGCTTTGGGGACACCGGGGAGCTGTTTTTT. It is translated as CASFGDTGELFF. The whole variable domain, remainder taken from reference TRBV28 and TRBJ2-2, is DVKVTQSSRYLVKRTGEKVFLECVQDMDHENMFWYRQDPGLGLRLIYFSYDVKMKEKGDIPEGYSVSREKKERFSLILESASTNQTSMYLCASFGDTGELFFGEGSRLTVL.

This clonotype was seen a handful of times. The V and J genes are TRBV27 and TRBJ2-2; D gene uncertain. The germline V and J ends were trimmed by 3 bases and 0 bases, with 14 bases remaining between them. Germline V gene data show CDR1 as MNHEY and CDR2 as SMNVEV (reference sequence). This CDR3 has 17 residues. The CDR3: CASSFYLGQTNTGELFF. As DNA, the CDR3 is TGTGCCAGCAGTTTTTATTTAGGGCAGACGAACACCGGGGAGCTGTTTTTT.

This clonotype was found many times. CDR3 sequence reads: CASSSNLGVGSEKLFF. The CDR3 coding sequence is TGTGCCAGCAGTTCCAACTTGGGGGTGGGTTCCGAAAAACTGTTTTTT. The rearrangement joins TRBV28 to TRBJ1-4, with D maybe TRBD1 (5 bases). From germline, CDR1 is MDHEN and CDR2 SYDVKM. V lost 4 bases, J lost 8 bases, and 20 bases lay in between. The length of the CDR3 is 16 residues.

The chain couples TRBV27 to TRBJ1-2, with TRBD1 matching 8 bases. The CDR3 consists of 17 residues. After removal of 4 bases from V and 1 base from J, the junction contained 11 bases not matched to a gene. Germline V gene data show CDR1 as MNHEY and CDR2 as SMNVEV (reference sequence). CDR3 amino acids: CASSSDRGLGLNYGYTF. In DNA form, the CDR3 reads TGTGCCAGCAGTTCAGACAGGGGACTTGGACTTAACTATGGCTACACCTTC.

This clonotype was recorded many times. This chain links TRBV20-1 with TRBJ1-2, with D maybe TRBD1 (5 bases). In germline, CDR1 is DFQATT, CDR2 SNEGSKA (reference sequence). This CDR3 region has 14 residues. The V end was cut by 2 bases, the J end by 5 bases, with 15 bases between. CDR3 sequence (DNA): TGCAGTGCTAGAATCCATGGGGGTCGGTATGGCTACACCTTC. Protein: CSARIHGGRYGYTF.

V and J are TRBV7-2 and TRBJ2-7; 8 nucleotides agree with TRBD1. CDR1 is SGHTA, CDR2 FQGNSA, per germline. V lost 3 bases to trimming and J lost 4 bases; unmatched junction nucleotides: 8. The CDR3 length is 15 residues. The chain's CDR3 is CASSFGPGGLYEQYF. The CDR3 DNA reads as TGTGCCAGCAGCTTTGGGCCAGGGGGCTTATACGAGCAGTACTTC. Full variable domain (rest looked up from reference TRBV7-2 and TRBJ2-7): GAGVSQSPSNKVTEKGKDVELRCDPISGHTALYWYRQSLGQGLEFLIYFQGNSAPDKSGLPSDRFSAERTGGSVSTLTIQRTQQEDSAVYLCASSFGPGGLYEQYFGPGTRLTVT.

At least ten counts were recorded for this clonotype. The chain links TRBV28 to TRBJ2-7; 9 bases match TRBD1. The junction had 7 bases not matched to a gene; V was cut back by 3 bases and J by 4 bases. There are 15 residues in the CDR3. CDR1 MDHEN and CDR2 SYDVKM come from the germline V gene. CDR3 residues: CASSFPDRGVYEQYF. Written as DNA, the CDR3 is TGTGCCAGCAGTTTCCCCGACAGGGGGGTTTACGAGCAGTACTTC.

This clonotype was seen ten or more times. The rearrangement joins TRBV12-5 to TRBJ2-2; D is undetermined. Germline V lookup: CDR1 LGHNT, CDR2 FRNRAP. The V and J ends lost 5 bases and 4 bases respectively, with 14 bases between them. The CDR3 runs to 15 residues. As DNA, the CDR3 is TGTGCTAGTGGTCCCCCCGAAGCAATCACCGGGGAGCTGTTTTTT. Translated: CASGPPEAITGELFF.

This rearrangement joins TRBV6-1 to TRBJ1-2, with 11 bases aligning to TRBD1. The CDR3 is made up of 15 amino acids. The germline V gene has CDR1 MNHNS and CDR2 SASEGT. With V trimmed by 8 bases and J by 5 bases, 10 bases remained unmatched. This CDR3 reads CASAWTGGFRYGYTF. The DNA of the CDR3 is TGTGCCAGCGCCTGGACAGGGGGCTTTCGGTATGGCTACACCTTC.

This clonotype was detected many times. The V and J genes are TRBV28 and TRBJ1-5; 7 bases agree with TRBD1. The trim removed 5 bases at V and 3 bases at J, leaving 10 bases unmatched. This CDR3 has 16 amino acids. Germline values: CDR1 MDHEN, CDR2 SYDVKM. The CDR3 bases are TGTGCCAGCAGTACCCGGGACAGAGTCATCAATCAGCCCCAGCATTTT. Its translation is CASSTRDRVINQPQHF. Using reference TRBV28 and TRBJ1-5 for the parts outside the CDR3, the full variable domain is DVKVTQSSRYLVKRTGEKVFLECVQDMDHENMFWYRQDPGLGLRLIYFSYDVKMKEKGDIPEGYSVSREKKERFSLILESASTNQTSMYLCASSTRDRVINQPQHFGDGTRLSIL.

Worth noting for this clonotype: This could be a read error, since a much larger clone is one nucleotide away. The rearrangement uses TRBV3-1 and TRBJ2-4, with D uncertain. Trimming cost V 2 bases and J 11 bases, with 10 bases left between them. CDR3 size: 12 residues. CDR1 and CDR2 from the germline V gene are LGHDT and YNNKEL (reference sequence). CDR3 nucleotides: TGTGCCAGCAGCCAACCTCCGGGCGTTCAGTACTTC. Protein: CASSQPPGVQYF.

The rearrangement uses TRBV11-3 and TRBJ2-7, with unresolved D. The CDR3 extends over 14 amino acids. V gave up 4 bases and J gave up 0 bases, with 10 bases separating them. Germline V lookup: CDR1 SGHNT, CDR2 YENEEA. In DNA, the CDR3 is TGTGCCAGCAGCTCTGAGGAGCCCTCCTACGAGCAGTACTTC. It specifies CASSSEEPSYEQYF. Combining the CDR3 with reference TRBV11-3 and TRBJ2-7 gives the whole variable domain EAGVVQSPRYKIIEKKQPVAFWCNPISGHNTLYWYLQNLGQGPELLIRYENEEAVDDSQLPKDRFSAERLKGVDSTLKIQPAELGDSAVYLCASSSEEPSYEQYFGPGTRLTVT.

The chain joins TRBV19 to TRBJ2-5; tentatively, D is TRBD2 (5 bases). The DNA matches TRBJ2-1 better at its end, which makes the J call doubtful. CDR3 length: 15 amino acids. From germline, CDR1 is LNHDA and CDR2 SQIVND (reference sequence). CDR3 bases: TGTGCCAGTAGTATTGGACGGGATCAATACAATGAGCAGTTCTTC. Its protein is CASSIGRDQYNEQFF.

The CDR3, as DNA: TGTGCCAGTAGAGCAAGGACGCATTCCACCTATAATTCACCCCTCCACTTT. Its protein product is CASRARTHSTYNSPLHF. The rearrangement joins TRBV19 to TRBJ1-6; no clear D. This CDR3 is built from 17 residues. Germline V gene sequence: CDR1 LNHDA, CDR2 SQIVND (reference sequence). The V gene lost 6 bases and the J gene lost 2 bases, with 17 bases spanning the gap.

As regards this clonotype: A read error may explain this, as a much larger clone is one base away. CDR3 sequence: CASNPGTGAFPPQHF. In DNA, the CDR3 is TGTGCCAGCAATCCCGGGACAGGGGCTTTTCCGCCCCAGCATTTT. V and J are TRBV2 and TRBJ1-5, with 10 bases matching TRBD1. V shed 7 bases and J 9 bases; nucleotides not matched to a gene: 12. Looked up from germline, CDR1 is SNHLY and CDR2 is FYNNEI. The CDR3 loop spans 15 amino acids.

The chain combines TRBV20-1 with TRBJ2-3; 8 bases map to TRBD1. This CDR3 has 17 residues. Germline loops: CDR1 DFQATT, CDR2 SNEGSKA (reference sequence). V was clipped by 1 base and J by 0 bases; unmatched bases: 9. The CDR3 nucleotides read TGCAGTGCTAGAGGTGGGACGACAGGGGCTAGCACAGATACGCAGTATTTT. It yields the protein CSARGGTTGASTDTQYF.